The next 17 T cell receptor beta chains were all read from a single sample in a study of shared clonotypes between healthy human individuals. Generated by immunoSEQ multiplex PCR, the TCRdb table keeps only in-frame clones and is missing some. The table includes 2.3 million or so clones, more than 80% detected once. Sequenced sample: naive CD4+ T cells from PBMCs. Subset defined: CD45RA+ positively selected. The receptors were sampled from a man between 18 and 29 years old in good health. Some clones in this sample may be carry-over from other donors' samples.

The rearrangement joins TRBV27 to TRBJ1-2; TRBD1 might be the D (5 bases). The germline V gene has CDR1 MNHEY and CDR2 SMNVEV (reference sequence). Deletions cut 2 bases from V and 1 base from J, with 14 bases between. The CDR3 runs 16 residues. In DNA, the CDR3 is TGTGCCAGCAGTTTAATGGCAGGGCGATTTAACTATGGCTACACCTTC. It is translated as CASSLMAGRFNYGYTF.

This rearrangement joins TRBV14 to TRBJ2-2; D is undetermined. V was clipped by 1 base and J by 7 bases, with 10 bases between them. Germline CDR1 SGHDN, CDR2 FVKESK. This CDR3 has 14 residues. For the CDR3, the DNA is TGTGCCAGCAGCCAAGTGGATAGGGACGGGGAGCTGTTTTTT. This gives the protein CASSQVDRDGELFF. The full variable domain, its missing parts supplied by reference TRBV14 and TRBJ2-2, is EAGVTQFPSHSVIEKGQTVTLRCDPISGHDNLYWYRRVMGKEIKFLLHFVKESKQDESGMPNNRFLAERTGGTYSTLKVQPAELEDSGVYFCASSQVDRDGELFFGEGSRLTVL.

V gene TRBV19 combines with J gene TRBJ2-7; no definite D call. Germline values: CDR1 LNHDA, CDR2 SQIVND (reference sequence). Trimming pared 5 bases from V and 0 bases from J, leaving 8 bases between. This CDR3 spans 13 amino acids. CDR3 sequence: CASSPTFSYEQYF. Here the CDR3 DNA reads TGTGCCAGTAGTCCGACTTTCTCCTACGAGCAGTACTTC. The complete variable domain, with remaining parts taken from reference TRBV19 and TRBJ2-7, reads DGGITQSPKYLFRKEGQNVTLSCEQNLNHDAMYWYRQDPGQGLRLIYYSQIVNDFQKGDIAEGYSVSREKKESFPLTVTSAQKNPTAFYLCASSPTFSYEQYFGPGTRLTVT.

V usage is TRBV5-6 and J usage is TRBJ1-3; D is perhaps TRBD1 (5 bases). V was clipped by 6 bases and J by 0 bases, with 19 bases between them. From germline, CDR1 is SGHDT and CDR2 YYEEEE. The CDR3 is 17 residues long. The CDR3 DNA is TGTGCCAGCATCAGCAGAGGGACGTCTGGCTCTGGAAACACCATATATTTT. This encodes CASISRGTSGSGNTIYF.

The CDR3 reads CASSPRQGTGTEAFF. The CDR3 region has the DNA TGCGCCAGCAGCCCCCGGCAGGGGACGGGCACTGAAGCTTTCTTT. The rearrangement uses TRBV5-1 and TRBJ1-1; TRBD1 might be the D (6 bases). Germline-derived CDR1 and CDR2 are SGHRS and YFSETQ. This CDR3 spans 15 amino acids. V was cut by 4 bases and J by 4 bases, with 17 bases left in between.

The chain has TRBV6-5 and TRBJ2-4, with 8 nucleotides matching TRBD1. V trimming: 7 bases; J trimming: 9 bases; junction bases outside the gene matches: 14. CDR1 is MNHEY and CDR2 is SVGAGI in the germline V gene. The CDR3 is 15 amino acids. The CDR3 coding sequence is TGTGCCAGCAAACCTATGGGGACAGGCGCTGGCATTCAGTACTTC. Its protein is CASKPMGTGAGIQYF.

This sequence joins TRBV5-6 and TRBJ2-6; TRBD2 agrees at 9 bases. V trimming: 4 bases; J trimming: 1 base; junction bases outside the gene matches: 9. The CDR3 is made up of 18 amino acids. Germline V gives CDR1 SGHDT, CDR2 YYEEEE. The CDR3: CASSILAGVTSGANVLTF. CDR3 coding DNA: TGTGCCAGCAGCATCTTAGCGGGAGTGACGTCTGGGGCCAACGTCCTGACTTTC.

The gene calls are TRBV10-3 and TRBJ2-1; D is ambiguous. There are 15 residues in the CDR3. CDR1 is ENHRY and CDR2 is SYGVKD in the germline V gene. V was shortened by 2 bases and J by 4 bases, with 12 bases between the two germline ends. The CDR3 here is CAISERPEIYNEQFF. The CDR3 DNA reads as TGTGCCATCAGTGAGCGACCGGAAATTTACAATGAGCAGTTCTTC.

The rearrangement joins TRBV28 to TRBJ2-7; D is uncertain. The CDR3 contains 13 residues. The V end was cut by 3 bases, the J end by 3 bases, with 9 bases between. Germline V gene lookup returns CDR1 MDHEN and CDR2 SYDVKM. The DNA of the CDR3 is TGTGCCAGCAGTTTCAGGCAGTACTACGAGCAGTACTTC. Amino acid sequence: CASSFRQYYEQYF.

J is TRBJ2-4 and V is TRBV7-2; no clear D. CDR1 is SGHTA and CDR2 is FQGNSA in the germline V gene. CDR3 size: 14 residues. V dropped 3 bases and J dropped 6 bases, with 12 bases sitting between them. CDR3 residues: CASSFSPARNIQYF. The CDR3 DNA reads as TGTGCCAGCAGCTTTAGTCCGGCCCGAAACATTCAGTACTTC.

This chain links TRBV11-2 with TRBJ1-4, with a possible D match to TRBD1 (6 bases). The ends were cut back, 1 base at V and 2 bases at J, with 14 bases in the middle. This CDR3 is 17 amino acids long. Germline V CDR1 and CDR2: SGHAT, FQNNGV. This CDR3 is CASSLGTRTGTNEKLFF. CDR3 nucleotide sequence: TGTGCCAGCAGCTTAGGGACGCGTACAGGGACTAATGAAAAACTGTTTTTT.

In regard to this clone: This sample also contains other DNA sequences that code for the same CDR3. This chain uses TRBV5-1 with TRBJ2-2; D perhaps matches TRBD2 (6 bases). Deletions cut 4 bases from V and 5 bases from J, with 12 bases between. The CDR3 covers 14 residues. Germline V lookup: CDR1 SGHRS, CDR2 YFSETQ. The CDR3 region has the DNA TGCGCCAGCAGCCTGGGACTTTCTACCGGGGAGCTGTTTTTT. Its translation: CASSLGLSTGELFF.

The chain combines TRBV18 with TRBJ1-1, with D maybe TRBD1 (6 bases). CDR3 length equals 14 residues. From germline, CDR1 is KGHSH and CDR2 LQKENI. V was clipped by 3 bases and J by 6 bases, with 14 bases between them. The CDR3 is CASSPRTEGAEAFF. CDR3 DNA: TGTGCCAGCTCACCCAGGACCGAGGGGGCTGAAGCTTTCTTT.

The rearrangement joins TRBV7-9 to TRBJ2-5; 8 positions match TRBD2. CDR3 length: 16 amino acids. V lost 2 bases, J lost 9 bases, and 14 bases stayed unmatched. Germline CDR1 SEHNR, CDR2 FQNEAQ (reference sequence). CDR3 sequence (DNA): TGTGCCAGCAGCTTAACCCCGGGACTAGACGGCGGGGCCCAGTACTTC. Translation: CASSLTPGLDGGAQYF.

V and J are TRBV2 and TRBJ1-2, with 7 bases that match TRBD1. This CDR3 has 15 amino acids. After removal of 3 bases from V and 2 bases from J, the junction contained 6 bases not matched to a gene. Germline lookup yields CDR1 SNHLY and CDR2 FYNNEI. The chain's CDR3 is CASSDPGQWNYGYTF. In DNA, the CDR3 is TGTGCCAGCAGTGATCCGGGACAGTGGAACTATGGCTACACCTTC.

The V and J genes are TRBV27 and TRBJ2-2; no clear D. The CDR3 loop spans 15 amino acids. Germline assignment: CDR1 MNHEY and CDR2 SMNVEV (reference sequence). Trimming shortened V by 3 bases and J by 6 bases, and 14 bases separated the two germline ends. CDR3 amino acids: CASSFRLAASGELFF. DNA of the CDR3: TGTGCCAGCAGTTTTAGGTTGGCGGCATCCGGGGAGCTGTTTTTT.

The chain employs TRBV28 and TRBJ1-2, with unresolved D. Germline CDR1 reads MDHEN; CDR2 reads SYDVKM. Trimming left V 4 bases short and J 4 bases short, with 7 bases between. The CDR3 covers 12 residues. This CDR3 reads CASSSEGYGYTF. DNA of the CDR3: TGTGCCAGCAGTTCCGAAGGCTATGGCTACACCTTC.